Following are 3 T cell receptor beta chains from one sample sequenced in a study of molecular identifiers for immune sequencing clone quantification. TCRdb redid the calling of the PCR reads with MiXCR, one entry per CDR3 protein. The repertoire holds some 580,000 distinct CDR3 sequences, approximately 24% seen once, with 0.78% in the top ten. Specimen: naive CD8+ T cells from blood, with Jurkat cell RNA spiked in. As for subset: FACS-sorted CD8+CD4-CCR7+CD45RA+ naive T cells. The receptors shown here come from a human donor in good health. Some libraries in this study had Jurkat cell RNA spiked in.

The gene calls are TRBV7-9 and TRBJ2-5, with D perhaps TRBD2 (5 bases). Looked up from germline, CDR1 is SEHNR and CDR2 is FQNEAQ (reference sequence). V lost 5 bases and J lost 5, with 30 bases in between. The CDR3 loop spans 19 amino acids. CDR3 nucleotides: TGTGCCAGCAGCAAACCCCTTGTACCTCGGACTGGGTTAGGCGAGACCCAGTACTTC. This codes for CASSKPLVPRTGLGETQYF.

As to this clonotype: This clone may be a read error of a much larger clone one base away. DNA of the CDR3: TGTGCCAGCAGTTACCAAACAGAGGGCGAGCAGTACTTC. Protein product: CASSYQTEGEQYF. This chain links TRBV6-2 or TRBV6-3 with TRBJ2-7; a possible D gene is TRBD2 (5 bases). CDR1 and CDR2 from the germline V gene are MNHEY and SVGEGT. Trimming took 2 bases from V and 6 from J, leaving 11 bases between them. The CDR3 extends over 13 amino acids.

This clonotype was counted at least ten times. The rearrangement links TRBV14 to TRBJ2-2; D gene unclear. The CDR3 is made up of 16 amino acids. Germline V gene data show CDR1 as SGHDN and CDR2 as FVKESK. Trimming took off 2 bases at V and 10 bases at J, with 20 bases between the two ends. CDR3 protein: CASSQPSRGSRSELFF. The CDR3 DNA is TGTGCCAGCAGCCAACCGAGTCGCGGCAGCAGATCGGAGCTGTTTTTT.